What follows describes a single T cell receptor (beta chain). The antigen is not known. TCRdb keeps only in-frame clones here, not all; method: immunoSEQ multiplex PCR. This table holds 90,000 to 100,000 clones, 70% to 90% found once. This sample is drawn from a study of T cell responses to AZD1222 COVID-19 vaccine. Study-wide points: Among AZD1222 vaccinees, only six were seropositive at baseline.

V was clipped by 4 bases and J by 1 base, with 16 bases between them. Germline CDR1 and CDR2: LNHDA and SQIVND (reference sequence). The CDR3 has 16 residues. The material sequenced was peripheral blood, taken on day 0 of AZD1222 vaccination. This TCR was sampled from an adult in good health. The chain links TRBV19 to TRBJ1-1, with TRBD1 as a possible D gene (5 bases). As DNA, the CDR3 is TGTGCCAGTAGTACGGGACGGCTGGCGGCGAACACTGAAGCTTTCTTT. As protein: CASSTGRLAANTEAFF.